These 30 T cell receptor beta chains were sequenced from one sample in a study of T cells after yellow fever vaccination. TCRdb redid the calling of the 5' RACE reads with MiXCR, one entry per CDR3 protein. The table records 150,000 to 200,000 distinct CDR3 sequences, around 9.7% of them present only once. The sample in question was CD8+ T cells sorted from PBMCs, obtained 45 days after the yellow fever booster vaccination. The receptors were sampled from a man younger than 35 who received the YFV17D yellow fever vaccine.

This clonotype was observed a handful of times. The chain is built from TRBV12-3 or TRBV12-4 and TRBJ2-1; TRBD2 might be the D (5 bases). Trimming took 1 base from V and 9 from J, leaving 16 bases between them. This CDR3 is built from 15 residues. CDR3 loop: CASSLVISVRGEQFF. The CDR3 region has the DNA TGTGCCAGCAGTTTAGTGATCTCCGTCCGGGGTGAGCAGTTCTTC.

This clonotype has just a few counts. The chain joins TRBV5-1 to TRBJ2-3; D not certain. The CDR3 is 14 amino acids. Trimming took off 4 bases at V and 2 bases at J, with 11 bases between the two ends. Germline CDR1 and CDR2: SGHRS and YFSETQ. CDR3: CASSRRVSTDTQYF. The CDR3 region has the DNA TGCGCCAGCAGCCGCCGGGTATCCACAGATACGCAGTATTTT.

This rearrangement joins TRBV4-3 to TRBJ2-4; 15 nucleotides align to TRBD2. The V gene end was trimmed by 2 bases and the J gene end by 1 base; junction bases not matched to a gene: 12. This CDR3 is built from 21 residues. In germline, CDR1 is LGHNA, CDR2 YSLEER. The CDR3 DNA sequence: TGCGCCAGCAGCCAAATTCTCGGGACTAGCGGGGGGAGAACGGCCAAAAACATTCAGTACTTC. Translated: CASSQILGTSGGRTAKNIQYF.

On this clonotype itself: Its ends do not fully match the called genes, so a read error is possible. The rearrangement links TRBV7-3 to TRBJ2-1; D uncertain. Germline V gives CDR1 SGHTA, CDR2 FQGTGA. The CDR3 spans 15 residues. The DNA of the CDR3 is TGTGCCAGCAGCTTAGTAACGAGCTCCTACAATGAGCGGTTCTTC. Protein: CASSLVTSSYNERFF.

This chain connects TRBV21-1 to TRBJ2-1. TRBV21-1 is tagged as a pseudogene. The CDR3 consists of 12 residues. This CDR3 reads CASSKASNEQFF. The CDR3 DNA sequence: TGTGCCAGCAGCAAAGCAAGCAATGAGCAGTTCTTC.

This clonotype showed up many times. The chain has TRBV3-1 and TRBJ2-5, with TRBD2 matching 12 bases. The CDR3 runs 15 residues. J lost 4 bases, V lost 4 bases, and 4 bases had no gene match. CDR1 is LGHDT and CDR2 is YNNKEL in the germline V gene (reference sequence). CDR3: CASSRLAGDGETQYF. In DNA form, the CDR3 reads TGTGCCAGCAGCCGACTAGCGGGGGATGGAGAGACCCAGTACTTC.

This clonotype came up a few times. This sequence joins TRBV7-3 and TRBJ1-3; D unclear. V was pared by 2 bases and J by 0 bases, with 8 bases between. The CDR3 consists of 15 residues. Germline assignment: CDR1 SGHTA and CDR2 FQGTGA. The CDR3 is CASSLHSLSGNTIYF. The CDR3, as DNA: TGTGCCAGCAGCTTACACAGCCTCTCTGGAAACACCATATATTTT. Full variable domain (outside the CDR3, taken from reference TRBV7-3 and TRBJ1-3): GAGVSQTPSNKVTEKGKYVELRCDPISGHTALYWYRQSLGQGPEFLIYFQGTGAADDSGLPNDRFFAVRPEGSVSTLKIQRTERGDSAVYLCASSLHSLSGNTIYFGEGSWLTVV.

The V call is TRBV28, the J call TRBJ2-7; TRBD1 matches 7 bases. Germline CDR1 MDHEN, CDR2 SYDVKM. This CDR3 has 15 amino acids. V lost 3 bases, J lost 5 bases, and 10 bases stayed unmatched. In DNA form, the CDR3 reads TGTGCCAGCAGTTTTCCCCAAGAGACAGGGAACGAGCAGTACTTC. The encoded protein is CASSFPQETGNEQYF. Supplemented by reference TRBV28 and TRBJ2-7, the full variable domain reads DVKVTQSSRYLVKRTGEKVFLECVQDMDHENMFWYRQDPGLGLRLIYFSYDVKMKEKGDIPEGYSVSREKKERFSLILESASTNQTSMYLCASSFPQETGNEQYFGPGTRLTVT.

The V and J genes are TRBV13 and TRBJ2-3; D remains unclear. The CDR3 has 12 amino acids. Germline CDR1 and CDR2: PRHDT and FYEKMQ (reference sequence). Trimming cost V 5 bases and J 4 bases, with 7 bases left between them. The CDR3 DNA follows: TGTGCCAGCAGCACAGTCGCAGATACGCAGTATTTT. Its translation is CASSTVADTQYF.

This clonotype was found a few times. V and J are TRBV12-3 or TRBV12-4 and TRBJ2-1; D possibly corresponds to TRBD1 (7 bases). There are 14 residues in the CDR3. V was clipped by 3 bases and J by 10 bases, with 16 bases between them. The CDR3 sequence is CASSLIQGGEEQFF. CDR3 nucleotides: TGTGCCAGCAGTTTGATCCAGGGGGGAGAAGAGCAGTTCTTC.

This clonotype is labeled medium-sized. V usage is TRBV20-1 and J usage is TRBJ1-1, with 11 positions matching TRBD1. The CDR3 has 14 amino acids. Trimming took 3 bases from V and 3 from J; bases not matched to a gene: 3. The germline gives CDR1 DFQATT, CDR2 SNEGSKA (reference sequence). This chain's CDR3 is CSARGTGGDTEAFF. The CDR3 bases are TGCAGTGCTAGGGGGACAGGGGGGGACACTGAAGCTTTCTTT.

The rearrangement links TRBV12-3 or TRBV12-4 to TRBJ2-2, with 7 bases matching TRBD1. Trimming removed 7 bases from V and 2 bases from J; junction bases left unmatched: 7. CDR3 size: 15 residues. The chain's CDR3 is CASIWRQGNTGELFF. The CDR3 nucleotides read TGTGCCAGCATATGGAGACAGGGAAACACCGGGGAGCTGTTTTTT.

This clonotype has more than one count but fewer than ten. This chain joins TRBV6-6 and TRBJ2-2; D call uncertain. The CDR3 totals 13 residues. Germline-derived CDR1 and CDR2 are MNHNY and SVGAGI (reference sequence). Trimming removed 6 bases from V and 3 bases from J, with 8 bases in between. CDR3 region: CASSPPDTGELFF. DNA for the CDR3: TGTGCCAGCAGCCCCCCTGACACCGGGGAGCTGTTTTTT.

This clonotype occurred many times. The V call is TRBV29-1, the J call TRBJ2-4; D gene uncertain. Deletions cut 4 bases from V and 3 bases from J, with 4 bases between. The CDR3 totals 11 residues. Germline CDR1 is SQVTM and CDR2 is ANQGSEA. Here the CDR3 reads CSVVGKNIQYF. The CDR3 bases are TGCAGCGTTGTAGGCAAAAACATTCAGTACTTC.

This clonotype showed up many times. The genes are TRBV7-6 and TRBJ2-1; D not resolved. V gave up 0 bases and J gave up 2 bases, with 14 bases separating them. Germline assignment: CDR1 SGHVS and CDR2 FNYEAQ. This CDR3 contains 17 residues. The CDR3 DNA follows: TGTGCCAGCAGCTTAGCCTTTGGAACCCCGCCCTACAATGAGCAGTTCTTC. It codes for CASSLAFGTPPYNEQFF.

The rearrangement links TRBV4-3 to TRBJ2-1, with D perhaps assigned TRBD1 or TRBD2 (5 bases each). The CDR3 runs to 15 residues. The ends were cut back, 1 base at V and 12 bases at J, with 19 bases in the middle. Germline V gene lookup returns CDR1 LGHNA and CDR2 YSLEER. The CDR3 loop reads CASSQGQRSARGQFF. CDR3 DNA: TGCGCCAGCAGCCAAGGACAACGTAGCGCAAGGGGGCAGTTCTTC.

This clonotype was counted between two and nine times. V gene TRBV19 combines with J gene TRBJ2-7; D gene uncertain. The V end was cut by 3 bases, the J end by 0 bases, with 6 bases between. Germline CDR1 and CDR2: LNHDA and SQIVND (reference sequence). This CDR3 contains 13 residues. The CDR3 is CASSITASYEQYF. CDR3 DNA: TGTGCCAGTAGTATTACAGCCTCCTACGAGCAGTACTTC.

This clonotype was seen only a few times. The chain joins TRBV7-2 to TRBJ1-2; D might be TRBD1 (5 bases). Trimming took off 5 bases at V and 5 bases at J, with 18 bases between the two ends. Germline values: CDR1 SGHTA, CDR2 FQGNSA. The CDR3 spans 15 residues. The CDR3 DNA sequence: TGTGCCAGCAGCCAAGGGGCTCTGCCCGGGTATGGCTACACCTTC. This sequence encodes CASSQGALPGYGYTF.

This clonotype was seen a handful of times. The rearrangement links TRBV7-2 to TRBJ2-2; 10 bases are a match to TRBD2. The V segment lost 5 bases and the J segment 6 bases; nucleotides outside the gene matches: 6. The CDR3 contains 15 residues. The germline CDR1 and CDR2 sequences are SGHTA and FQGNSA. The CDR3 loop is CASSGSGGASGELFF. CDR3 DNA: TGTGCCAGCAGCGGAAGCGGGGGGGCCTCCGGGGAGCTGTTTTTT.

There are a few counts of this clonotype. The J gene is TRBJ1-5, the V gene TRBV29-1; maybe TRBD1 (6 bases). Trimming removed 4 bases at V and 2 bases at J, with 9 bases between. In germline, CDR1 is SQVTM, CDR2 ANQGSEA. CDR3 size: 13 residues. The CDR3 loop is CSVARTGNQPQHF. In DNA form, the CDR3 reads TGCAGCGTTGCCCGGACAGGCAATCAGCCCCAGCATTTT.

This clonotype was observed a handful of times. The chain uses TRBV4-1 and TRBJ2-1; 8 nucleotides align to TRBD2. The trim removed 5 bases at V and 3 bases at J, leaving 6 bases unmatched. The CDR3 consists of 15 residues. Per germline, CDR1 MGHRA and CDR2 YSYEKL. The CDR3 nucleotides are TGCGCCAGCAGCAGGGACCGGGAGGGCTACAATGAGCAGTTCTTC. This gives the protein CASSRDREGYNEQFF.

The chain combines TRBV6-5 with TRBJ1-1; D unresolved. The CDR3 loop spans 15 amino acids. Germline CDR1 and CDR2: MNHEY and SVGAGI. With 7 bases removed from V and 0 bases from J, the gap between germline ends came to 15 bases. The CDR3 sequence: CASILMSGVNTEAFF. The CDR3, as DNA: TGTGCCAGCATTCTGATGTCAGGAGTGAACACTGAAGCTTTCTTT.

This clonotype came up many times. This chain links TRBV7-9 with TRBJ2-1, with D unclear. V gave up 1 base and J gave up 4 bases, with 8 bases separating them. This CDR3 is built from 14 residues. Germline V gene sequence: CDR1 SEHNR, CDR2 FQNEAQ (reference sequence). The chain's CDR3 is CASSLEPSYNEQFF. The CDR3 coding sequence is TGTGCCAGCAGCTTAGAGCCCTCGTACAATGAGCAGTTCTTC.

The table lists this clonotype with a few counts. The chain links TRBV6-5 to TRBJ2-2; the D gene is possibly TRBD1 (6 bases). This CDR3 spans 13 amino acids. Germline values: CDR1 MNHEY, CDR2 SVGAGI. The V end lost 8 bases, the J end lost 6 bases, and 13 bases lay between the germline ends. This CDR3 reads CASCAQGSGELFF. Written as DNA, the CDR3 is TGTGCCAGCTGCGCCCAGGGGTCCGGGGAGCTGTTTTTT.

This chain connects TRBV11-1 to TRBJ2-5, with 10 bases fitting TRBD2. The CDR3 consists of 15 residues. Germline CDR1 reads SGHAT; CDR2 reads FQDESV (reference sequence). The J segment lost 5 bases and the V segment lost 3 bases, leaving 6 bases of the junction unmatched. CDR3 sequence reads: CASSFTSGAGETQYF. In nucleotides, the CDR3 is TGTGCCAGCAGCTTTACTAGCGGGGCCGGGGAGACCCAGTACTTC.

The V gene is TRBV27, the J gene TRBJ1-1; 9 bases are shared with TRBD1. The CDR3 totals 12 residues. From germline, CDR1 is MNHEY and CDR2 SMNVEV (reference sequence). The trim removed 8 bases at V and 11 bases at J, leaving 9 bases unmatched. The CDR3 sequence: CASGLYRGLAFF. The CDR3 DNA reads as TGTGCCAGCGGATTATACAGGGGGCTGGCTTTCTTT.

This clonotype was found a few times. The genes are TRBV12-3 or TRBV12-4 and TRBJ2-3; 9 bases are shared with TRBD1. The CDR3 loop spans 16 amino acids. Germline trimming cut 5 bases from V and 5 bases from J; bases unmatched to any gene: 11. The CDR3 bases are TGTGCCAGCAGTAAGGGACAGGGCGACGGTGGAGATACGCAGTATTTT. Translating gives CASSKGQGDGGDTQYF.

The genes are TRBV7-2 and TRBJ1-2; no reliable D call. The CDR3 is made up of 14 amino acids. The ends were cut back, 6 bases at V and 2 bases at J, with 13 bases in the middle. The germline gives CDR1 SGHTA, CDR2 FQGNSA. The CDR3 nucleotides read TGTGCCAGCAGACTTCGTTGGGGAAACTATGGCTACACCTTC. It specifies CASRLRWGNYGYTF. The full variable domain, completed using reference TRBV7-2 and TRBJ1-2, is GAGVSQSPSNKVTEKGKDVELRCDPISGHTALYWYRQSLGQGLEFLIYFQGNSAPDKSGLPSDRFSAERTGGSVSTLTIQRTQQEDSAVYLCASRLRWGNYGYTFGSGTRLTVV.

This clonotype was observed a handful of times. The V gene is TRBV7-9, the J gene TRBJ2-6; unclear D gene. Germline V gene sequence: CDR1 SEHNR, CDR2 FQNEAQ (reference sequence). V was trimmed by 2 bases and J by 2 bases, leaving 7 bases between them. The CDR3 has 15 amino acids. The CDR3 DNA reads TGTGCCAGCAGCTTAATGGAGACTGGGGCCAACGTCCTGACTTTC. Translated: CASSLMETGANVLTF.

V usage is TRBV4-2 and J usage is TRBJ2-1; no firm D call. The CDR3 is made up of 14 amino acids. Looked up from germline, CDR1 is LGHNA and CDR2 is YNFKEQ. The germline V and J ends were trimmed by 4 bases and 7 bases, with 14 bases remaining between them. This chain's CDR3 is CASSRSDSTNEQFF. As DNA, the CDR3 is TGTGCCAGCAGCCGATCAGACTCGACAAATGAGCAGTTCTTC.